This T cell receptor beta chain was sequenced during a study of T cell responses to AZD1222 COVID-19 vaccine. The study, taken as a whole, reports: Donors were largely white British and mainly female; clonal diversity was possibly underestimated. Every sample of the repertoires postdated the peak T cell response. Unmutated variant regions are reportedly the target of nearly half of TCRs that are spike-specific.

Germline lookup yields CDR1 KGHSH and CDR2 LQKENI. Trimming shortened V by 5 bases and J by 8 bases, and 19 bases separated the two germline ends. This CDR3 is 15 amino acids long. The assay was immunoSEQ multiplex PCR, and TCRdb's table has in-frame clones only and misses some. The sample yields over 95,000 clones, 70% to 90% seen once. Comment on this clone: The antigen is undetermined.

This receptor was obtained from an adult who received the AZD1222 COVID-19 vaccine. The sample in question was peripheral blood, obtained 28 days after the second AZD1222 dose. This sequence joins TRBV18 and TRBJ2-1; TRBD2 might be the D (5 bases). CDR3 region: CASSTRLTTVDEQFF. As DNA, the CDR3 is TGTGCCAGCTCAACCCGACTAACCACAGTGGATGAGCAGTTCTTC.